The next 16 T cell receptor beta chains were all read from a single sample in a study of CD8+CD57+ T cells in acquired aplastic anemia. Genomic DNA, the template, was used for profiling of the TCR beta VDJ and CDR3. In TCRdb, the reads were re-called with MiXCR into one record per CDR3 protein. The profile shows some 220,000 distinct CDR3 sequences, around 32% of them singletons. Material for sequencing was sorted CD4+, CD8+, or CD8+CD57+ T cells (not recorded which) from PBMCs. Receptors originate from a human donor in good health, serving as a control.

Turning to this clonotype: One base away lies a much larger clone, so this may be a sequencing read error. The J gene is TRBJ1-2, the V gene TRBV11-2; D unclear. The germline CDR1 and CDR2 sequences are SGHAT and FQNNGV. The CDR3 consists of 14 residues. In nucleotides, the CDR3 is TGTGCCAGCAGCTTAGATCCGGGAGCCTATGGCAACACCTTC. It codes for CASSLDPGAYGNTF.

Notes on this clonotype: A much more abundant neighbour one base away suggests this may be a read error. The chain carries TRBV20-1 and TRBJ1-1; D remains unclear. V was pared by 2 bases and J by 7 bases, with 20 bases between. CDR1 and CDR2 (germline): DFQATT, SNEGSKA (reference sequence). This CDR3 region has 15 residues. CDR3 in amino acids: CSARSISTGPGEAFF. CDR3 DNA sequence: TGCAGTGCTAGATCGATCTCTACGGGCCCCGGTGAAGCTTTCTTT.

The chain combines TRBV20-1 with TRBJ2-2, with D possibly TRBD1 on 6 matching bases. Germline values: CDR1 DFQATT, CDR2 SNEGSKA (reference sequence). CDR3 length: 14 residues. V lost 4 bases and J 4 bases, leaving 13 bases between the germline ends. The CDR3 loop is CSATRDTSTGELFF. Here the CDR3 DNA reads TGCAGTGCTACACGGGACACAAGCACCGGGGAGCTGTTTTTT.

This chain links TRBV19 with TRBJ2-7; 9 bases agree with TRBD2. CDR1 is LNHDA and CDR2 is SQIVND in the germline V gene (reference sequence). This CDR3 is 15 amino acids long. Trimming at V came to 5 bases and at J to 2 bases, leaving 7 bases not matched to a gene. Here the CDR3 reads CASSWDAGGPYEQYV. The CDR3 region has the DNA TGTGCCAGTAGTTGGGATGCGGGAGGGCCCTACGAGCAGTACGTC.

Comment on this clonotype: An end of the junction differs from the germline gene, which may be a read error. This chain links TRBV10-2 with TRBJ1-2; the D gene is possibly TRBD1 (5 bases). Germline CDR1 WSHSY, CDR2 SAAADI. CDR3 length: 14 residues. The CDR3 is CARRKGQGLYGYTF. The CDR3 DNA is TGCGCCCGCAGGAAGGGGCAGGGCCTCTATGGCTACACCTTC.

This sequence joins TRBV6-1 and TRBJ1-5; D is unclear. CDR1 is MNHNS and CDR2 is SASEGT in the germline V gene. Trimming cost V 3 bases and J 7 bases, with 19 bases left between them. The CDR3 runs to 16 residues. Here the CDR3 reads CASSEGNRRPGQPQHF. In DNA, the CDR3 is TGTGCCAGCAGTGAGGGAAATCGGCGGCCCGGGCAGCCCCAGCATTTT.

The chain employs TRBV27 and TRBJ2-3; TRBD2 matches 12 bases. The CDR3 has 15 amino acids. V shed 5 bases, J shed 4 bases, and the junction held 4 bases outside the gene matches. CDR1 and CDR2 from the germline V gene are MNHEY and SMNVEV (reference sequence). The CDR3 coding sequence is TGTGCCAGCAGTCGGACTAGCGGGAATGCAGATACGCAGTATTTT. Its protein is CASSRTSGNADTQYF.

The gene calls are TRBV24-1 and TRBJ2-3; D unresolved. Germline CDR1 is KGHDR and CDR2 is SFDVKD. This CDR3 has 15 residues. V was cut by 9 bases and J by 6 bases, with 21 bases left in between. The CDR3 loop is CATWANDLRGDTQYF. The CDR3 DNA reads TGTGCCACCTGGGCGAACGACCTTCGTGGGGATACGCAGTATTTT.

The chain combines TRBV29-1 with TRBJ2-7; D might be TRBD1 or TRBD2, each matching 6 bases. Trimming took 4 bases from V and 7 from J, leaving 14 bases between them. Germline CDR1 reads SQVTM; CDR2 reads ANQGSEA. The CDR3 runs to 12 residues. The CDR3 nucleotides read TGCAGCGTTGCCCAGCGAGGGGGGGAGCAGTACTTC. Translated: CSVAQRGGEQYF.

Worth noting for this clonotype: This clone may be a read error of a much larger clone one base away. For the CDR3, the DNA is TGTGCCAGTAGTGCGACGCGGGACAGGGATGGGATTGGGCAGTTCTTC. Protein product: CASSATRDRDGIGQFF. The chain links TRBV19 to TRBJ2-1; 9 nucleotides agree with TRBD1. Germline CDR1 is LNHDA and CDR2 is SQIVND (reference sequence). J was trimmed by 12 bases and V by 5 bases; bases with no gene match: 17. This CDR3 is 16 amino acids long. The whole variable domain, filled in from reference TRBV19 and TRBJ2-1, reads DGGITQSPKYLFRKEGQNVTLSCEQNLNHDAMYWYRQDPGQGLRLIYYSQIVNDFQKGDIAEGYSVSREKKESFPLTVTSAQKNPTAFYLCASSATRDRDGIGQFFGPGTRLTVL.

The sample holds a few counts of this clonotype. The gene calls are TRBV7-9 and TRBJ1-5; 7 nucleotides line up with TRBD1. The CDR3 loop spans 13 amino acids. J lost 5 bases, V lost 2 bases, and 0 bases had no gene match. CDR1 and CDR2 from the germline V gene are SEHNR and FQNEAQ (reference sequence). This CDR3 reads CASSLTGDQPQHF. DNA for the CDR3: TGTGCCAGCAGCTTAACAGGGGATCAGCCCCAGCATTTT.

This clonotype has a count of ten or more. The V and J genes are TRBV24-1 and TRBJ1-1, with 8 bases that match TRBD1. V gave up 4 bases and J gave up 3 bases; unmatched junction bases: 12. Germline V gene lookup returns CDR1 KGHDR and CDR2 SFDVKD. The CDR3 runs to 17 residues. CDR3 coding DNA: TGTGCCACCAGTGAATCAGGGGGCGCGGTTTGGGACACTGAAGCTTTCTTT. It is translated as CATSESGGAVWDTEAFF.

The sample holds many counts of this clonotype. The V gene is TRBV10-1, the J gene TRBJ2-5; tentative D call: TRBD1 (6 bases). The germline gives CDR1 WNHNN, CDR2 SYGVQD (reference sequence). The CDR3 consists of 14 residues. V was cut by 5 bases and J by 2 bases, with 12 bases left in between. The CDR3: CASSQGQLQETQYF. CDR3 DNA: TGCGCCAGCAGTCAAGGACAGCTTCAAGAGACCCAGTACTTC.

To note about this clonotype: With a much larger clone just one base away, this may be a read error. CDR3 sequence reads: CASSNRPQGYEQYF. CDR3 nucleotides: TGTGCCAGTAGTAACAGGCCTCAGGGGTACGAGCAGTACTTC. The chain uses TRBV7-6 and TRBJ2-7; D might be TRBD1 (6 bases). Looked up from germline, CDR1 is SGHVS and CDR2 is FNYEAQ. The CDR3 runs to 14 residues. V lost 9 bases and J 4 bases, leaving 19 bases between the germline ends. The full variable domain, rest sourced from reference TRBV7-6 and TRBJ2-7, is GAGVSQSPRYKVTKRGQDVALRCDPISGHVSLYWYRQALGQGPEFLTYFNYEAQQDKSGLPNDRFSAERPEGSISTLTIQRTEQRDSAMYRCASSNRPQGYEQYFGPGTRLTVT.

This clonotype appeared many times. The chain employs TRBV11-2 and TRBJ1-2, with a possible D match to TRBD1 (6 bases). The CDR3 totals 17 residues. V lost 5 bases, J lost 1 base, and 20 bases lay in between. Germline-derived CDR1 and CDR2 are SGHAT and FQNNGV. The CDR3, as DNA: TGTGCCAGCAGCCCAGGCAGGGGAGACGGACGTAACTATGGCTACACCTTC. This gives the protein CASSPGRGDGRNYGYTF.

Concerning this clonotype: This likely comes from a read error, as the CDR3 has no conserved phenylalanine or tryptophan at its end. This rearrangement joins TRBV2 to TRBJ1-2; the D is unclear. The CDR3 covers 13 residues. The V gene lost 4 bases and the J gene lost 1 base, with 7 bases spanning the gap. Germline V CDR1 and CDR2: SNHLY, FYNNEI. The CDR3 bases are TGTGCCAGCAGTGTCCGGGTTAACTATGGCTACACCTCC. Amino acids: CASSVRVNYGYTS.